One sample yielded the 12 T cell receptor beta chains listed below, sequenced in a study of T cell responses to AZD1222 COVID-19 vaccine. Libraries were prepared by immunoSEQ multiplex PCR; TCRdb keeps only in-frame clonotypes and omits some of them. The sample includes 85,000 to 120,000 clones, around 82% seen only once; the top ten take about 17%. The sample consisted of peripheral blood, taken on day 0 of AZD1222 vaccination. These receptors originate from an adult in good health.

The gene calls are TRBV5-1 and TRBJ1-1, with 9 bases lining up with TRBD1. Looked up from germline, CDR1 is SGHRS and CDR2 is YFSETQ. The CDR3 is made up of 12 amino acids. V was pared by 4 bases and J by 10 bases, with 5 bases of the junction left unmatched. The CDR3 DNA reads TGCGCCAGCAGCAATAACAGGGGGCCAGCTTTCTTT. As protein: CASSNNRGPAFF.

This clone was seen only a few times. The rearrangement uses TRBV2 and TRBJ1-1; D possibly corresponds to TRBD1 (5 bases). This CDR3 is 12 amino acids long. V was trimmed by 10 bases and J by 6 bases, leaving 15 bases between them. Looked up from germline, CDR1 is SNHLY and CDR2 is FYNNEI. For the CDR3, the DNA is TGTGCCACCCACCTGGGGGGACCTGAAGCTTTCTTT. Encoded protein: CATHLGGPEAFF.

The rearrangement links TRBV7-2 to TRBJ1-2; tentative D call: TRBD1 (6 bases). CDR1 SGHTA and CDR2 FQGNSA come from the germline V gene. V gave up 5 bases and J gave up 7 bases, with 20 bases separating them. This CDR3 is 15 amino acids long. This chain's CDR3 is CASSPRGYEGGGYTF. The CDR3, as DNA: TGTGCCAGCAGCCCCCGAGGGTACGAAGGGGGTGGCTACACCTTC.

This rearrangement joins TRBV18 to TRBJ2-1; TRBD1 aligns across 7 bases. Unmatched junction bases numbered 12, after V lost 6 bases and J lost 4 bases. From germline, CDR1 is KGHSH and CDR2 LQKENI. This CDR3 region has 16 residues. The chain's CDR3 is CASSLFAGTDYNEQFF. The CDR3 DNA reads TGTGCCAGCTCCCTCTTCGCCGGGACAGATTACAATGAGCAGTTCTTC.

CDR3 sequence reads: CASSPGGEGRAFF. DNA for the CDR3: TGTGCCAGCAGCCCCGGGGGGGAGGGGCGAGCTTTCTTT. The chain is built from TRBV7-9 and TRBJ1-1, with TRBD1 as a possible D gene (5 bases). The V end lost 5 bases, the J end lost 10 bases, and 17 bases lay between the germline ends. In germline, CDR1 is SEHNR, CDR2 FQNEAQ (reference sequence). CDR3 length: 13 amino acids.

The chain has TRBV27 and TRBJ1-3; D remains ambiguous. Germline CDR1 reads MNHEY; CDR2 reads SMNVEV (reference sequence). There are 13 residues in the CDR3. The germline V and J ends were trimmed by 5 bases and 0 bases, with 5 bases remaining between them. CDR3 residues: CASSHNSGNTIYF. For the CDR3, the DNA is TGTGCCAGCAGTCATAACTCTGGAAACACCATATATTTT.

The chain combines TRBV10-3 with TRBJ2-1; 10 nucleotides line up with TRBD2. The trim removed 8 bases at V and 0 bases at J, leaving 10 bases unmatched. CDR1 ENHRY and CDR2 SYGVKD come from the germline V gene. The CDR3 runs 17 residues. This chain's CDR3 is CAISSRGLANSYNEQFF. The CDR3 coding sequence is TGTGCCATCTCCAGCAGGGGACTAGCGAACTCCTACAATGAGCAGTTCTTC.

V and J are TRBV20-1 and TRBJ2-3; D ambiguous. This CDR3 is 11 amino acids long. V lost 6 bases and J 0 bases, leaving 4 bases between the germline ends. The germline CDR1 and CDR2 sequences are DFQATT and SNEGSKA (reference sequence). CDR3 DNA: TGCAGTGCGACTAGCACAGATACGCAGTATTTT. Its translation: CSATSTDTQYF.

This sequence joins TRBV28 and TRBJ2-2, with D possibly being TRBD1 (6 bases). The CDR3 spans 15 residues. Germline loops: CDR1 MDHEN, CDR2 SYDVKM. V gave up 6 bases and J gave up 4 bases, with 15 bases separating them. CDR3 residues: CASRQRTVFTGELFF. The CDR3 nucleotides read TGTGCCAGCAGGCAACGGACAGTTTTCACCGGGGAGCTGTTTTTT.

Only one count was recorded for this clone. The V and J genes are TRBV7-9 and TRBJ2-7; D is ambiguous. The V gene's germline CDR1 is SEHNR and CDR2 FQNEAQ (reference sequence). CDR3 length: 12 amino acids. V gave up 4 bases and J gave up 4 bases, with 8 bases separating them. The DNA of the CDR3 is TGTGCCAGCAGCTCAACTATTTACGAGCAGTACGTC. It specifies CASSSTIYEQYV.

The chain links TRBV28 to TRBJ1-2, with D tentatively TRBD1 (5 bases). Trimming removed 8 bases from V and 0 bases from J, with 10 bases in between. Germline values: CDR1 MDHEN, CDR2 SYDVKM. The CDR3 spans 13 residues. The CDR3 DNA follows: TGTGCCAGCCGGGACTCTTCTAACTATGGCTACACCTTC. It codes for CASRDSSNYGYTF.

The chain recombines TRBV28 with TRBJ1-5; perhaps TRBD1 as D (5 bases). The CDR3 contains 15 residues. The germline V gene has CDR1 MDHEN and CDR2 SYDVKM. Trimming removed 5 bases at V and 9 bases at J, with 20 bases between. CDR3 sequence (DNA): TGTGCCAGCAGTCTCGGGGGAGGGAACTGGTCGCCCCAGCATTTT. Protein sequence: CASSLGGGNWSPQHF. Full variable domain (outside the CDR3, taken from reference TRBV28 and TRBJ1-5): DVKVTQSSRYLVKRTGEKVFLECVQDMDHENMFWYRQDPGLGLRLIYFSYDVKMKEKGDIPEGYSVSREKKERFSLILESASTNQTSMYLCASSLGGGNWSPQHFGDGTRLSIL.